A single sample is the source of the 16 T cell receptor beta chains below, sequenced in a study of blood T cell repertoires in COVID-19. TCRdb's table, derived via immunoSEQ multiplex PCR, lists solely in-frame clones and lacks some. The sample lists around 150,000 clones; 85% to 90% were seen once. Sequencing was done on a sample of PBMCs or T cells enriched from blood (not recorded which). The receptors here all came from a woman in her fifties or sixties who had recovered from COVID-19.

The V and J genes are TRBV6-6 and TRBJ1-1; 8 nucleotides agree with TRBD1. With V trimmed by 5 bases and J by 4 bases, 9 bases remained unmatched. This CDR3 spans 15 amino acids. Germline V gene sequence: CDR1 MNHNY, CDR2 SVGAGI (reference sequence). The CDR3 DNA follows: TGTGCCAGCAGTAACACCCAGGGGGCGATCACTGAAGCTTTCTTT. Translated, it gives CASSNTQGAITEAFF.

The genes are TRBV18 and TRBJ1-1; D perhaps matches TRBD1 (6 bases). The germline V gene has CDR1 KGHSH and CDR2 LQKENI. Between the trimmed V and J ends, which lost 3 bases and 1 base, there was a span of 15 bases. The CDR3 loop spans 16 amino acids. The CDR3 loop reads CASSPPRGGSNTEAFF. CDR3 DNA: TGTGCCAGCTCACCCCCTCGGGGGGGCTCGAACACTGAAGCTTTCTTT.

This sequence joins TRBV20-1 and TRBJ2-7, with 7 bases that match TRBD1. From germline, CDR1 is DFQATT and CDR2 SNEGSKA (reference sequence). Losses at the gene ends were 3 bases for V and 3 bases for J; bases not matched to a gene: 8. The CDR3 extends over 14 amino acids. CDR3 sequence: CSASLATGDYEQYF. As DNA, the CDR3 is TGCAGTGCTAGTTTAGCTACAGGGGACTACGAGCAGTACTTC.

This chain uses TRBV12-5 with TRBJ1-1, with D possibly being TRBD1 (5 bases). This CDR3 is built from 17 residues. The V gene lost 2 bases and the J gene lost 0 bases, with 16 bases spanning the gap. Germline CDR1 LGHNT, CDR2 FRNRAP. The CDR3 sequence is CASGLLRQSDLNTEAFF. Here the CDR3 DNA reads TGTGCTAGTGGTTTGTTGCGACAGAGTGATTTGAACACTGAAGCTTTCTTT. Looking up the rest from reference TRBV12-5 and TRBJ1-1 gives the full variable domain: DARVTQTPRHKVTEMGQEVTMRCQPILGHNTVFWYRQTMMQGLELLAYFRNRAPLDDSGMPKDRFSAEMPDATLATLKIQPSEPRDSAVYFCASGLLRQSDLNTEAFFGQGTRLTVV.

The CDR3 DNA reads as TGTGCCAGCAGCTTACAGGGTCGCCCCTACAATGAGCAGTTCTTC. Translation gives CASSLQGRPYNEQFF. The V and J genes are TRBV5-6 and TRBJ2-1; D may be TRBD1 (6 bases). Trimming pared 2 bases from V and 2 bases from J, leaving 11 bases between. The CDR3 spans 15 residues. Germline V gene data show CDR1 as SGHDT and CDR2 as YYEEEE.

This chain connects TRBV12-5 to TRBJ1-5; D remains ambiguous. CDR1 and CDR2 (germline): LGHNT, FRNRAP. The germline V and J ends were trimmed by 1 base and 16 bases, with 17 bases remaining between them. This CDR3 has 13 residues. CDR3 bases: TGTGCTAGTGGTTTGGAGATCGGGTCTCCCAGACATTTT. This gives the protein CASGLEIGSPRHF. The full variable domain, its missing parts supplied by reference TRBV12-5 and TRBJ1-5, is DARVTQTPRHKVTEMGQEVTMRCQPILGHNTVFWYRQTMMQGLELLAYFRNRAPLDDSGMPKDRFSAEMPDATLATLKIQPSEPRDSAVYFCASGLEIGSPRHFGDGTRLSIL.

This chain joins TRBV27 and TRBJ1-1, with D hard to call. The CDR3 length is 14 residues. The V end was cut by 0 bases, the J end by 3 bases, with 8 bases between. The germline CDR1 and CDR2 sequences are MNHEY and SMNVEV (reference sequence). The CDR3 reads CASSLSKRDTEAFF. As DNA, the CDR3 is TGTGCCAGCAGTTTATCGAAGAGGGACACTGAAGCTTTCTTT.

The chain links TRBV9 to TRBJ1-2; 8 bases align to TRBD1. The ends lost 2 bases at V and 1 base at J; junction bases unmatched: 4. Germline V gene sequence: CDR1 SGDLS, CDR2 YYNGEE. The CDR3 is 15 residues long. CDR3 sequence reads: CASSVGDRLNYGYTF. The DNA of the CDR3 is TGTGCCAGCAGCGTCGGGGACAGGCTTAACTATGGCTACACCTTC.

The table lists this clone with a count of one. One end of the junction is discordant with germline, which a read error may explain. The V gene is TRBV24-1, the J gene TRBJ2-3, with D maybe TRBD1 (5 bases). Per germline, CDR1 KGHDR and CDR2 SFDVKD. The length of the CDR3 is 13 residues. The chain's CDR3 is CATSDEMTVTQYF. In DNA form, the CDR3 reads TGTGCCACCAGTGACGAAATGACAGTTACGCAGTATTTT.

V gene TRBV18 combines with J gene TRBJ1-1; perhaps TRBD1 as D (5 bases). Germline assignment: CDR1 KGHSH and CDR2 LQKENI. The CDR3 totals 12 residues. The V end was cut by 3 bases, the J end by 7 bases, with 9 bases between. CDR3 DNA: TGTGCCAGCTCACCGCAACAGGATGAAGCTTTCTTT. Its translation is CASSPQQDEAFF.

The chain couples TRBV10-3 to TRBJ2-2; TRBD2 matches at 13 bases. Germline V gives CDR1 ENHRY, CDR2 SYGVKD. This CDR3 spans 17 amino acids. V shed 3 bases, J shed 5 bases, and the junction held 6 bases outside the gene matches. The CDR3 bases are TGTGCCATCAGTGAACTAGCGGGGGGGCCAGAGACCGGGGAGCTGTTTTTT. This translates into CAISELAGGPETGELFF.

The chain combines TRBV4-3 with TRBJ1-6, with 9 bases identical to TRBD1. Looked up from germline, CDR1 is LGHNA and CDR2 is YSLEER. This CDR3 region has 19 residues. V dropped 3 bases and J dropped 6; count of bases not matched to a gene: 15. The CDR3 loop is CASSQYGTGSGPSNSPLHF. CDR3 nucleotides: TGCGCCAGCAGCCAGTATGGGACAGGGTCGGGCCCATCTAATTCACCCCTCCACTTT.

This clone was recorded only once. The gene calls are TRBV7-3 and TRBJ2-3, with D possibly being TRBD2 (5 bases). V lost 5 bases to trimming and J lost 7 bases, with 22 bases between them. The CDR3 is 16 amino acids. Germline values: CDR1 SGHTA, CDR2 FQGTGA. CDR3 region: CASSLAGAGGSNTQYF. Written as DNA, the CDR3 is TGTGCCAGCAGCCTGGCCGGAGCAGGCGGGTCGAATACGCAGTATTTT.

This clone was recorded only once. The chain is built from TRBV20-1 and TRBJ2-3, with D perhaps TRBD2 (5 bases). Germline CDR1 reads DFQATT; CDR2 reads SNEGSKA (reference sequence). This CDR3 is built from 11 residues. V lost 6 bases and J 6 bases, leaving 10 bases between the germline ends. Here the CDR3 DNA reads TGCAGTGCCCGGGATGTGGATACGCAGTATTTT. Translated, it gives CSARDVDTQYF.

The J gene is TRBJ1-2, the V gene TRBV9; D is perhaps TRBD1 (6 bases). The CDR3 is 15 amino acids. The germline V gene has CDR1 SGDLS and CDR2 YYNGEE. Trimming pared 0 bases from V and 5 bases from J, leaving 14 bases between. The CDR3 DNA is TGTGCCAGCAGCGTAGGGGGGGGCCAGGCGTATGGCTACACCTTC. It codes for CASSVGGGQAYGYTF.

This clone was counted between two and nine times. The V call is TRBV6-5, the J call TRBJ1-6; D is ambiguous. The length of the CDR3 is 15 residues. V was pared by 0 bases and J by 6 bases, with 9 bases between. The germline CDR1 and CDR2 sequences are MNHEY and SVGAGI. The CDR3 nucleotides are TGTGCCAGCAGTTACTCCGGCACAGCTAATTCACCCCTCCACTTT. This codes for CASSYSGTANSPLHF.